This T cell receptor beta chain was sequenced for a study of shared clonotypes between healthy human individuals. Deep level was the assay's run setting. Researchers divided each subset's genomic DNA evenly across several immunoSEQ plates. Sorted-subset replicate PCRs used about 180 ng DNA, 30,000 or so T cell genomes. The data were produced by immunoSEQ multiplex PCR, yet TCRdb's version contains in-frame clones alone and is incomplete. In the table there are more than 2 million clones, about 94% of which are singletons. About this clone itself: The sample carries other DNA sequences with the same CDR3.

A CD45RA-negative memory subset and a CD45RA+ naive subset were separated from the CD4+ cells. Germline CDR1 is GTSNPN and CDR2 is SVGIG (reference sequence). This CDR3 spans 11 amino acids. V was cut by 3 bases and J by 4 bases, with 7 bases left in between. The J gene is TRBJ2-7, the V gene TRBV30; D remains ambiguous. The sample comprised naive CD4+ T cells sorted from blood. Subset of the sample: CD45RA+ positively selected. This TCR derives from a man between 18 and 35 years old in good health. CDR3 amino acids: CAWRDSYEQYF. DNA of the CDR3: TGTGCCTGGAGGGATTCTTACGAGCAGTACTTC.